This TCR beta chain was captured by sequencing in a study of T cell clonotyping in hematopoietic cell transplantation (dated by TCRdb to the early 2020s). Notes on the research overall: In the study, around 130 blood samples were gathered from roughly 40 consecutive transplant recipients and their related donors. Recruitment of patients ran from late 2015 to early 2017, and follow-up continued until September 2020 or until death.

With the immunoSEQ assay, which is a bias-controlled multiplex PCR relying on V- and J-specific primers, TCR beta CDR3 regions were amplified from genomic DNA. In a second PCR step, a proprietary barcode and Illumina adapter sequences were attached to the CDR3 amplicons. An Illumina MiSeq instrument was used to sequence the CDR3 libraries. As for the original processing: immunoSEQ Analyzer 3.0 was used for export and quality control, with R Bioconductor and Immunarch used for downstream analyses. Only productive rearrangements in the normalized downsampled data set went into calculating the repertoire metrics. In the normalized cohort, a clonotype counted as pathologically expanded if the clonotype was larger than 5 templates. Repertoire diversity was measured with the Inverse Simpson Index. To capture all clonotypes, CMV-specificity analyses were performed on the non-normalized data set. The table comes from immuneACCESS by way of TCRdb, which keeps in-frame sequences with V and J called. Part of the clones is missing from these tables; in studies checked, under half for an unresolved V gene and the rest for unknown reasons. V and J calls and clone size are copied from that table; D and trimming were computed from the DNA. The sample table contains 9,400 or so clones; only one count was recorded for approximately 87% of them. Clones ranked in the top ten supply approximately 35% of the sample.

What the study reported, not specific to this receptor: Recipient repertoires showed only a small fraction of overlap with donor repertoires, and over 95% appeared de novo at the given depth. The sample size was limited, and CD4 and CD8 repertoire contributions could not be separated because cells were not sorted. After transplant, TCR diversity in recipients dropped, and pathologically expanded clonotypes increased progressively from day 30 to day 180. Broader posttransplant TCR repertoire diversity was predicted by donor and pretransplant recipient Inverse Simpson Index values.

The time point tag for this specimen amounts to: 180 days after allo-HCT. Blood samples were obtained from recipients approximately 28 days before transplant and at days 30, 100 and 180 after transplant. Nuclei Lysis Solution was used to extract genomic DNA from fresh or cryopreserved unfractionated peripheral blood mononuclear cells. Germline trimming amounts to 8 bases on V and 9 bases on J, with 13 as the count of junction bases outside the gene matches. Spanning cysteine to phenylalanine, the CDR3 consists of 15 amino acids. This entry keeps only the CDR3 DNA: 45 bases, framed from base 1. The germline V gene (reference sequence) supplies CDR1 MNHEY and CDR2 SMNVEV. Note on this clone: There is no known antigen for this receptor. No qualities accompany the bases; no much larger clone lies one base away.

This chain joins TRBV27 to TRBJ1-6, with 7 junctional bases fitting TRBD1. The TCR sequence derives from a human patient who had an allogeneic stem cell transplant, so the T cells may come from the graft donor. The donor label of this sample is uncertain. Some clones in this sample may be carry-over from other donors' samples. This material consisted of PBMCs, taken 180 days after allogeneic stem cell transplant. CDR3 loop: CASGLTTGKLSPLHF. The sequenced DNA is TGTGCCAGCGGCCTTACGACAGGGAAACTTTCACCCCTCCACTTT.